Below, 13 T cell receptor beta chains from the same sample are listed, as sequenced in a study of T-cell memory formation after mild COVID-19 (dated by TCRdb to the early 2020s). Libraries were constructed by 5' RACE. The sequencer listed for this sample is Illumina NovaSeq 6000. TCRdb took the public reads, trimmed them with fastp at Q25, ran MiXCR for clone calling and kept in-frame beta chains. Identical CDR3 protein sequences are pooled into one entry, listed with their most common genes and DNA. This sample gives approximately 190,000 distinct CDR3 sequences in total; approximately 20% of them show up just once. Around 2.4% of the sample belongs to the ten largest clones. The sequenced sample consisted of PBMCs or a T cell subset sorted from them (not recorded which). The origin of the receptors is an adult woman who had mild COVID-19 (a few samples of this study predate the infection). The sample titles of this study are shuffled in the database, so cell type and time point are left out; the donor was told from shared clones.

This clonotype has a handful of counts. V usage is TRBV7-9 and J usage is TRBJ2-1, with 9 bases that match TRBD2. The CDR3 extends over 16 amino acids. The J segment lost 4 bases and the V segment lost 4 bases, leaving 8 bases of the junction unmatched. Germline CDR1 reads SEHNR; CDR2 reads FQNEAQ (reference sequence). Here the CDR3 DNA reads TGTGCCAGCAGCTCTCCAGGGACTAGCAGATACAATGAGCAGTTCTTC. It is translated as CASSSPGTSRYNEQFF. The complete variable domain, with remaining parts taken from reference TRBV7-9 and TRBJ2-1, reads DTGVSQNPRHKITKRGQNVTFRCDPISEHNRLYWYRQTLGQGPEFLTYFQNEAQLEKSRLLSDRFSAERPKGSFSTLEIQRTEQGDSAMYLCASSSPGTSRYNEQFFGPGTRLTVL.

The chain has TRBV10-3 and TRBJ1-6; 9 positions match TRBD1. The germline CDR1 and CDR2 sequences are ENHRY and SYGVKD. V lost 6 bases, J lost 9 bases, and 9 bases stayed unmatched. The CDR3 is 15 residues long. The CDR3 DNA reads TGTGCCATCAGCGGAGACAGGGGGGGGATTTCACCCCTCCACTTT. It specifies CAISGDRGGISPLHF.

The chain couples TRBV5-6 to TRBJ1-1, with D possibly matching TRBD1 (6 bases). CDR1 is SGHDT, CDR2 YYEEEE, per germline. The V gene lost 3 bases and the J gene lost 7 bases, with 25 bases spanning the gap. The CDR3 is 17 residues long. The CDR3 here is CASSSFRSTGLYIEAFF. For the CDR3, the DNA is TGTGCCAGCAGCTCCTTTAGATCCACAGGGCTTTATATTGAAGCTTTCTTT.

The chain joins TRBV29-1 to TRBJ1-1; no clear D gene. This CDR3 region has 13 residues. Trimming took 7 bases from V and 0 from J, leaving 12 bases between them. Germline V CDR1 and CDR2: SQVTM, ANQGSEA. DNA of the CDR3: TGCAGCGCTTGCGGCAGGATGAACACTGAAGCTTTCTTT. This codes for CSACGRMNTEAFF.

The chain couples TRBV29-1 to TRBJ1-1; D gene uncertain. Looked up from germline, CDR1 is SQVTM and CDR2 is ANQGSEA. The CDR3 contains 11 residues. Between the trimmed V and J ends, which lost 5 bases and 7 bases, there was a span of 11 bases. The CDR3 coding sequence is TGCAGCGTTTTAGTGCTCGGTGAAGCTTTCTTT. It is translated as CSVLVLGEAFF.

The chain recombines TRBV6-1 with TRBJ2-1; D is perhaps TRBD2 (5 bases). Germline CDR1 is MNHNS and CDR2 is SASEGT. This CDR3 region has 11 residues. The ends were cut back, 5 bases at V and 10 bases at J, with 9 bases in the middle. This CDR3 is CASSSDWEQFF. CDR3 sequence (DNA): TGTGCCAGCAGTTCGGACTGGGAGCAGTTCTTC.

This clonotype was counted only a few times. J is TRBJ2-7 and V is TRBV20-1; D perhaps matches TRBD2 (6 bases). Looked up from germline, CDR1 is DFQATT and CDR2 is SNEGSKA (reference sequence). The length of the CDR3 is 14 residues. V was cut by 3 bases and J by 3 bases, with 15 bases left in between. DNA of the CDR3: TGCAGTGCTAGCCCCGGGCTAGCGAGCTACGAGCAGTACTTC. Translating gives CSASPGLASYEQYF.

This sequence joins TRBV7-2 and TRBJ2-2, with unresolved D. V was clipped by 5 bases and J by 1 base, with 11 bases between them. CDR1 and CDR2 from the germline V gene are SGHTA and FQGNSA. The CDR3 covers 15 residues. The CDR3 region is CASSPLRRNTGELFF. CDR3 in DNA: TGTGCCAGCAGCCCCCTACGGAGGAACACCGGGGAGCTGTTTTTT.

The chain uses TRBV12-3 or TRBV12-4 and TRBJ1-1; D is ambiguous. This CDR3 has 13 amino acids. The ends were cut back, 3 bases at V and 5 bases at J, with 10 bases in the middle. The chain's CDR3 is CASSFLWETEAFF. CDR3 DNA sequence: TGTGCCAGCAGTTTTCTGTGGGAGACTGAAGCTTTCTTT.

This clonotype was seen only a few times. The gene calls are TRBV12-3 or TRBV12-4 and TRBJ2-2; 14 nucleotides agree with TRBD2. CDR3 length: 15 amino acids. V was clipped by 6 bases and J by 6 bases; unmatched bases: 3. The CDR3 DNA reads as TGTGCCAGCAGAGGGACTAGCGGGAGTCCCGGGGAGCTGTTTTTT. Its translation is CASRGTSGSPGELFF.

The rearrangement links TRBV4-3 to TRBJ2-4, with a weak D call TRBD1 (6 bases). The V gene's germline CDR1 is LGHNA and CDR2 YSLEER. V was trimmed by 0 bases and J by 8 bases, leaving 17 bases between them. CDR3 length: 16 amino acids. CDR3 nucleotide sequence: TGCGCCAGCAGCCAAGATTTGTGGGCAGGGGTGGACATTCAGTACTTC. This translates into CASSQDLWAGVDIQYF.

This clonotype was seen only a few times. The chain uses TRBV9 and TRBJ1-2; D is undetermined. V lost 6 bases to trimming and J lost 8 bases, with 20 bases between them. Germline V gene data show CDR1 as SGDLS and CDR2 as YYNGEE. The CDR3 totals 14 residues. The CDR3 is CASTPDLPLRGYTF. CDR3 in DNA: TGTGCCAGCACCCCAGACCTACCACTGCGGGGCTACACCTTC.

V is TRBV7-9 and J is TRBJ2-7, with 10 bases matching TRBD2. V trimming: 4 bases; J trimming: 3 bases; junction bases outside the gene matches: 6. CDR1 SEHNR and CDR2 FQNEAQ come from the germline V gene (reference sequence). The CDR3 is 15 amino acids. The CDR3 loop reads CASSSSGRAHYEQYF. CDR3 in DNA: TGTGCCAGCAGCTCGAGCGGGAGGGCCCACTACGAGCAGTACTTC.